This T cell receptor (beta chain) is from a study of blood T cell repertoires in COVID-19. Germline values: CDR1 LNHDA, CDR2 SQIVND (reference sequence). The CDR3 runs to 16 residues. Trimming took 5 bases from V and 5 from J; bases not matched to a gene: 8. Original methodology: Estimation of nucleated cell counts was performed using reference gene primer amplification. Measured with immunoSEQ multiplex PCR; TCRdb has only the in-frame clones, and not every one. For V, J and clone size, that table is used; D and trimming come from the DNA. The sample has some 260,000 clones; 65% to 90% are singletons. This clone was seen just once.

The source is a woman of 80 years or more with active or convalescent COVID-19. Sequences were obtained from peripheral blood. The chain is built from TRBV19 and TRBJ1-6, with 8 bases aligning to TRBD1. The CDR3 DNA follows: TGTGCCAGTAGTTCCTTGGACAGGGCTAATAATTCACCCCTCCACTTT. It yields the protein CASSSLDRANNSPLHF.